The 24 T cell receptor beta chains below come from one sample, sequenced in a study of metastatic and nonmetastatic thyroid tumors. TCRdb called clones again from the PCR reads with MiXCR. The sample yields about 29,000 clones, around 16% seen once. Thyroid surgery had not been preceded by any treatment in any patient. Source material: blood. These receptors were obtained from a female donor with papillary thyroid cancer or a benign thyroid nodule (not recorded which). Some clones in this sample may be carry-over from other donors' samples.

In its sample, this clone was seen many times. The V gene is TRBV10-3, the J gene TRBJ1-4, with TRBD1 identical over 8 bases. With 0 bases clipped from V and 4 bases from J, the junction kept 7 bases outside the gene matches. The CDR3 covers 17 residues. Looked up from germline, CDR1 is ENHRY and CDR2 is SYGVKD. In DNA, the CDR3 is TGTGCCATCAGTGAGTCGTCGGCAGGACAGGGTAATGAAAAACTGTTTTTT. This sequence encodes CAISESSAGQGNEKLFF.

This clone has at least ten counts. The rearrangement uses TRBV19 and TRBJ1-3; 8 bases line up with TRBD1. V lost 8 bases and J lost 3; bases outside the gene matches: 6. Looked up from germline, CDR1 is LNHDA and CDR2 is SQIVND (reference sequence). The CDR3 totals 14 residues. The CDR3 region is CASGDRGIGNTIYF. The CDR3 DNA is TGTGCCAGTGGAGACAGGGGTATTGGAAACACCATATATTTT.

This clone was seen a handful of times. The chain couples TRBV10-3 to TRBJ1-2; D is uncertain. The germline V gene encodes CDR1 ENHRY and CDR2 SYGVKD. The CDR3 has 11 amino acids. Trimming pared 4 bases from V and 7 bases from J, leaving 7 bases between. CDR3 region: CAISGLRGYTF. CDR3 in DNA: TGTGCCATCAGTGGTCTTCGTGGCTACACCTTC.

This chain connects TRBV4-1 to TRBJ1-5; no definite D call. Trimming took off 2 bases at V and 0 bases at J, with 11 bases between the two ends. This CDR3 spans 16 amino acids. CDR1 is MGHRA, CDR2 YSYEKL, per germline. CDR3 residues: CASSQYDTNSNQPQHF. In DNA form, the CDR3 reads TGCGCCAGCAGCCAATACGACACCAATAGCAATCAGCCCCAGCATTTT.

This clone was observed at least ten times. The rearrangement joins TRBV28 to TRBJ2-4, with TRBD1 matching 9 bases. The CDR3 contains 14 residues. The germline CDR1 and CDR2 sequences are MDHEN and SYDVKM. Trimming at V came to 4 bases and at J to 4 bases, leaving 2 bases not matched to a gene. The CDR3, as DNA: TGTGCCAGCAGTTGGGGACAGGGAAAAAACATTCAGTACTTC. As protein: CASSWGQGKNIQYF.

The rearrangement uses TRBV4-2 and TRBJ1-3, with a tentative D call TRBD1 (5 bases). The CDR3 is 14 residues long. CDR1 and CDR2 from the germline V gene are LGHNA and YNFKEQ. The ends were cut back, 5 bases at V and 5 bases at J, with 13 bases in the middle. The CDR3 loop is CASSLGVSRNTIYF. DNA for the CDR3: TGTGCCAGCAGCTTGGGGGTTAGTAGAAACACCATATATTTT.

This clone has a count of ten or more. The chain combines TRBV24-1 with TRBJ2-7; 9 bases map to TRBD1. Looked up from germline, CDR1 is KGHDR and CDR2 is SFDVKD. The junction had 8 bases not matched to a gene; V was cut back by 4 bases and J by 5 bases. This CDR3 region has 15 residues. CDR3 sequence reads: CATSDQDRGVNEQYF. For the CDR3, the DNA is TGTGCCACCAGTGACCAAGACAGGGGGGTCAACGAGCAGTACTTC.

This clone was detected ten times or more. This chain joins TRBV24-1 and TRBJ2-1, with a tentative D call TRBD2 (5 bases). The ends were cut back, 0 bases at V and 13 bases at J, with 12 bases in the middle. The CDR3 covers 13 residues. The V gene's germline CDR1 is KGHDR and CDR2 SFDVKD. CDR3: CATSDLLFGDQFF. The CDR3 nucleotides are TGTGCCACCAGTGATTTGTTATTCGGGGATCAGTTCTTC.

At least ten counts were recorded for this clone. V gene TRBV29-1 combines with J gene TRBJ2-7; D unresolved. The CDR3 covers 10 residues. From germline, CDR1 is SQVTM and CDR2 ANQGSEA. CDR3 amino acids: CRGPSYEQYF. CDR3 DNA: TGCAGGGGCCCATCCTACGAGCAGTACTTC.

This clone was picked up many times. The genes are TRBV7-3 and TRBJ2-1; 11 bases map to TRBD1. Germline values: CDR1 SGHTA, CDR2 FQGTGA. This CDR3 comprises 16 residues. J was trimmed by 6 bases and V by 2 bases; bases with no gene match: 6. CDR3 residues: CASSLFSGTGGNEQFF. The CDR3 nucleotides are TGTGCCAGCAGCTTATTTTCGGGGACAGGGGGCAATGAGCAGTTCTTC. Full variable domain (remainder filled in from reference TRBV7-3 and TRBJ2-1): GAGVSQTPSNKVTEKGKYVELRCDPISGHTALYWYRQSLGQGPEFLIYFQGTGAADDSGLPNDRFFAVRPEGSVSTLKIQRTERGDSAVYLCASSLFSGTGGNEQFFGPGTRLTVL.

This clone has ten or more counts. The chain carries TRBV20-1 and TRBJ2-1; 11 bases align to TRBD2. CDR3 length: 16 residues. The germline gives CDR1 DFQATT, CDR2 SNEGSKA (reference sequence). Trimming removed 3 bases from V and 8 bases from J; junction bases left unmatched: 12. The CDR3 coding sequence is TGCAGTGCTAGGGGACTAGCGGAGTTGCGGAGCGATGAGCAGTTCTTC. Protein product: CSARGLAELRSDEQFF.

The chain's CDR3 is CASSRHQGLGTEAFF. The DNA for the CDR3 is TGCGCCAGCAGCCGCCACCAGGGGTTAGGCACTGAAGCTTTCTTT. The rearrangement links TRBV5-1 to TRBJ1-1, with a possible D match to TRBD1 (6 bases). Looked up from germline, CDR1 is SGHRS and CDR2 is YFSETQ. The V end was cut by 4 bases, the J end by 4 bases, with 17 bases between. CDR3 length equals 15 residues.

Many counts were recorded for this clone. V and J are TRBV11-1 and TRBJ2-1, with no clear D. This CDR3 spans 12 amino acids. Germline lookup yields CDR1 SGHAT and CDR2 FQDESV (reference sequence). With 4 bases removed from V and 6 bases from J, the gap between germline ends came to 7 bases. The DNA for the CDR3 is TGTGCCAGCAGCTCACAAGGCAATGAGCAGTTCTTC. Protein product: CASSSQGNEQFF. Full variable domain (outside the CDR3, taken from reference TRBV11-1 and TRBJ2-1): EAEVAQSPRYKITEKSQAVAFWCDPISGHATLYWYRQILGQGPELLVQFQDESVVDDSQLPKDRFSAERLKGVDSTLKIQPAELGDSAMYLCASSSQGNEQFFGPGTRLTVL.

Ten or more counts support this clone. The J gene is TRBJ2-2, the V gene TRBV7-9; D unresolved. Germline CDR1 is SEHNR and CDR2 is FQNEAQ (reference sequence). CDR3 length: 14 amino acids. V lost 0 bases and J 3 bases, leaving 5 bases between the germline ends. As DNA, the CDR3 is TGTGCCAGCAGCTTAGCTTCCCACACCGGGGAGCTGTTTTTT. This encodes CASSLASHTGELFF.

J is TRBJ1-6 and V is TRBV7-3; 9 bases align to TRBD1. V was clipped by 4 bases and J by 11 bases; unmatched bases: 9. CDR3 length equals 15 residues. The germline V gene encodes CDR1 SGHTA and CDR2 FQGTGA. CDR3 sequence (DNA): TGTGCCAGCAGCTCACAGGGGACAGGGCAGGCACCCCTCCACTTT. This translates into CASSSQGTGQAPLHF.

This clone occurred many times. The genes are TRBV11-2 and TRBJ2-5; TRBD1 might be the D (6 bases). The CDR3 sequence is 13 residues long. The V and J ends lost 5 bases and 4 bases respectively, with 11 bases between them. Germline CDR1 SGHAT, CDR2 FQNNGV. The CDR3 DNA reads as TGTGCCAGCAGCCCAGGGGTGCGAGAGACCCAGTACTTC. This gives the protein CASSPGVRETQYF.

This clone qualifies as medium-sized. This chain links TRBV28 with TRBJ1-2; no clear D. From germline, CDR1 is MDHEN and CDR2 SYDVKM. The length of the CDR3 is 14 residues. V shed 8 bases and J shed 8 bases, with 21 bases lying between them. CDR3 protein: CASGKDDGLKGYTF. Written as DNA, the CDR3 is TGTGCCAGCGGGAAAGATGACGGACTCAAGGGCTACACCTTC.

This clone appeared a few times. V usage is TRBV6-1 and J usage is TRBJ2-7, with no clear D. Germline V lookup: CDR1 MNHNS, CDR2 SASEGT. This CDR3 spans 13 amino acids. Trimming left V 2 bases short and J 5 bases short, with 10 bases between. The CDR3 bases are TGTGCCAGCAGTGAATCGGGCTCGCACGAGCAGTACTTC. It is translated as CASSESGSHEQYF.

The chain links TRBV19 to TRBJ2-7; possibly TRBD1 for D (6 bases). Germline-derived CDR1 and CDR2 are LNHDA and SQIVND (reference sequence). The CDR3 is made up of 14 amino acids. V lost 4 bases and J 3 bases, leaving 13 bases between the germline ends. The CDR3 sequence: CASSNTDRLYEQYF. The CDR3 nucleotides are TGTGCCAGTAGTAACACAGACAGGCTCTACGAGCAGTACTTC. The variable domain in full, with the rest retrieved from reference TRBV19 and TRBJ2-7, is DGGITQSPKYLFRKEGQNVTLSCEQNLNHDAMYWYRQDPGQGLRLIYYSQIVNDFQKGDIAEGYSVSREKKESFPLTVTSAQKNPTAFYLCASSNTDRLYEQYFGPGTRLTVT.

This clone was counted ten times or more. The genes are TRBV30 and TRBJ2-2, with TRBD2 matching over 9 bases. With V trimmed by 2 bases and J by 4 bases, 11 bases remained unmatched. The CDR3 runs to 17 residues. Germline values: CDR1 GTSNPN, CDR2 SVGIG (reference sequence). CDR3 coding DNA: TGTGCCTGGAGTCCCCTTTATAGCGGGAGCGGCACCGGGGAGCTGTTTTTT. Amino acid sequence: CAWSPLYSGSGTGELFF.

By share, this clone ranks as medium-sized (0.01 to 0.1%). The rearrangement links TRBV15 to TRBJ2-7, with 7 bases identical to TRBD1. CDR3 length: 13 amino acids. Germline V gene lookup returns CDR1 LNHNV and CDR2 YYDKDF (reference sequence). V shed 3 bases, J shed 5 bases, and the junction held 4 bases outside the gene matches. The CDR3 here is CATSRTGNHEQYF. The CDR3 region has the DNA TGTGCCACCAGCAGGACAGGGAACCACGAGCAGTACTTC.

This clone was seen ten or more times. It is likely a read error, because the conserved phenylalanine at the end of the CDR3 is missing. The DNA is omitted, as the CDR3 cannot be located on it reliably, and the CDR3 follows TCRdb's listing. This rearrangement joins TRBV19 to TRBJ2-7; the table's D call TRBD2 went unverified against the DNA. Inclusive of both ends, the CDR3 amounts to 10 amino acids. Germline CDR1 is LNHDA and CDR2 is SQIVND (reference sequence). CDR3 sequence reads: CASSIPGLAG.

This clone was observed at least ten times. The V gene is TRBV11-2, the J gene TRBJ2-1, with 8 bases that match TRBD2. CDR3 size: 14 residues. The germline gives CDR1 SGHAT, CDR2 FQNNGV. J lost 8 bases, V lost 5 bases, and 8 bases had no gene match. The CDR3 is CASSQKAGEDEQFF. For the CDR3, the DNA is TGTGCCAGCAGCCAAAAAGCGGGAGAGGATGAGCAGTTCTTC.

This clone has only a few counts. The V gene is TRBV28, the J gene TRBJ2-3; D might be TRBD1 or TRBD2, each matching 6 bases. The CDR3 is 15 amino acids. Germline V gives CDR1 MDHEN, CDR2 SYDVKM. The V gene lost 5 bases and the J gene lost 0 bases, with 12 bases spanning the gap. The CDR3 reads CASSAWGASTDTQYF. Here the CDR3 DNA reads TGTGCCAGCAGTGCCTGGGGGGCGAGCACAGATACGCAGTATTTT.